These T cell receptor beta chains were read from a single sample in a study of T cell repertoires and HLA-DP antigens. These receptors are not linked to any known antigen. Produced via immunoSEQ multiplex PCR; TCRdb's table is partial and in-frame only. Found here are more than 90,000 clones, 80% to 95% of them singletons; the top ten hold less than 0.35%. The material sequenced was CD4+ T cells from PBMCs. These TCRs come from a woman between 18 and 29 years old in good health and CMV-seronegative. CDR3s include the opening cysteine and the closing phenylalanine or tryptophan. D genes are given only for firm matches. Rows give clone size only sometimes, using once, few, many, or a class for an expanded clone.

NA	TRBV28	TRBJ1-2	TRBD1	TGTGCCAGCATGGAGAGTGCGGCTCCGAGACAGGGGCCCGCCTATGGCTACACCTTC	CASMESAAPRQGPAYGYTF
NA	TRBV5-6	TRBJ1-2	NA	TGTGCCAGCAGCGTAACACAGGGCCCCTATGGCTACACCTTC	CASSVTQGPYGYTF
once	TRBV28	TRBJ1-5	NA	TGTGCCAGCAGCGACTCACCCCCGGAGCCCCAGCATTTT	CASSDSPPEPQHF
NA	TRBV30	TRBJ1-5	NA	TGTGCCTGGAGTATGGGTAATGGCAATCAGCCCCAGCATTTT	CAWSMGNGNQPQHF
NA	TRBV7-9	TRBJ1-3	TRBD1	TGTGCCAGCAGTTCCGACAGGGCCTCTGGAAACACCATATATTTT	CASSSDRASGNTIYF
NA	TRBV30	TRBJ2-2	NA	TGTGCCTGGGCAGGCTCCGGGGAGCTGTTTTTT	CAWAGSGELFF
NA	TRBV27	TRBJ2-5	NA	TGTGCCAGCAGTTGGACAGCCCAAGAGACCCAGTACTTC	CASSWTAQETQYF
NA	TRBV5-1	TRBJ2-2	TRBD1	TGCGCCAGCAGCGGGGGGACAGGGGCCGTCGGGGAGCTGTTTTTT	CASSGGTGAVGELFF
NA	TRBV7-3	TRBJ2-1	NA	TGTGCCAGCAGCGCAGAGTCAAATGAGCAGTTCTTC	CASSAESNEQFF
NA	TRBV11-3	TRBJ2-7	TRBD1	TGTGCCAGCAGCTTCGGACAGGGTGAGGCCTTGGGCGAGCAGTACTTC	CASSFGQGEALGEQYF
NA	TRBV5-1	TRBJ2-5	TRBD1	TGCGCCAGCAGCTTGGGTGCAGGGGGCTCTGAGACCCAGTACTTC	CASSLGAGGSETQYF
NA	TRBV19	TRBJ2-2	TRBD1	TGTGCCAGTAGTAGCAAACCAGGGGGCCTCACCGGGGAGCTGTTTTTT	CASSSKPGGLTGELFF
NA	TRBV4-1	TRBJ1-2	NA	TGCGCCAGCAGCCAAGTGCACAACTATGGCTACACCTTC	CASSQVHNYGYTF
NA	TRBV5-1	TRBJ2-7	NA	TGCGCCAGCAGCTTGGGGGGATTCTACGAGCAGTACTTC	CASSLGGFYEQYF
NA	TRBV5-1	TRBJ1-1	TRBD1	TGCGCCAGCAGCGCAGGGGGTCCGAACACTGAAGCTTTCTTT	CASSAGGPNTEAFF
NA	TRBV2	TRBJ2-1	TRBD1	TGTGCCAGCAGGGCGGCGACAGGGGAGTTCTTC	CASRAATGEFF
NA	TRBV6-5	TRBJ1-1	NA	TGTGCCAGCAGGGGGGGAGTCTTGAACACTGAAGCTTTCTTT	CASRGGVLNTEAFF
NA	TRBV5-6	TRBJ1-2	NA	TGTGCCAGCATGCAAGGTTACGGAGACAGTAACTATGGCTACACCTTC	CASMQGYGDSNYGYTF
NA	TRBV29-1	TRBJ2-1	TRBD2	TGCAGCGTTTCTCGTCGACTAGCGGGAGCTGGGGAGCAGTTCTTC	CSVSRRLAGAGEQFF
NA	TRBV2	TRBJ2-2	NA	TGTGCCAGCAGACTAGAGAGCACCGGGGAGCTGTTTTTT	CASRLESTGELFF
NA	TRBV19	TRBJ1-3	TRBD1	TGTGCCAGTAGTCGAGGGAGGGGGCTAGCTGGAAACACCATATATTTT	CASSRGRGLAGNTIYF
NA	TRBV19	TRBJ1-4	NA	TGTGCCAGTAGTCTCCCCTCGGACAGTGAAAAACTGTTTTTT	CASSLPSDSEKLFF
NA	TRBV2	TRBJ1-5	TRBD1	TGTGCCAGCACGGACAGGGTGGGTCAGCCCCAGCATTTT	CASTDRVGQPQHF
NA	TRBV5-1	TRBJ2-2	NA	TGCGCCAGCAGCTTGGAGGGCTCCGGGGAGCTGTTTTTT	CASSLEGSGELFF
NA	TRBV7-8	TRBJ2-1	TRBD2	TGTGCCAGCAGCCCCGGGTTAGCGGGGTACACCTCCTACAATGAGCAGTTCTTC	CASSPGLAGYTSYNEQFF
NA	TRBV7-8	TRBJ2-7	TRBD2	TGTGCCAGCAGCTACGGGACTAGCGGGGGATACGAGCAGTACTTC	CASSYGTSGGYEQYF
NA	TRBV9	TRBJ2-5	TRBD2	TGTGCCAGCAGCCGTCGGGGGAGCGGGAGTATTGAGACCCAGTACTTC	CASSRRGSGSIETQYF
NA	TRBV7-2	TRBJ1-1	NA	TGTGCCAGCAGCTTAGGAGGGGACACTGAAGCTTTCTTT	CASSLGGDTEAFF
once	TRBV12-5	TRBJ1-5	NA	TGTGCTAGTGGTTTGGCAGACACGTCTTTCAATAGGGGCGGTCAGCCCCAGCATTTT	CASGLADTSFNRGGQPQHF
NA	TRBV10-3	TRBJ1-2	NA	TGTGCCATCGGAGGGACCAAAATCTATGGCTACACCTTC	CAIGGTKIYGYTF
once	TRBV7-2	TRBJ2-1	NA	TGTGCCAGCGGGAACTATCGTGAGGGTGAGCAGTTCTTC	CASGNYREGEQFF
NA	TRBV15	TRBJ2-5	TRBD2	TGTGCCACCAGCAGAGATCTAGCGGGATCTCTGGAGACCCAGTACTTC	CATSRDLAGSLETQYF
NA	TRBV28	TRBJ2-3	TRBD2	TGTGCCAGCAGTTCATACTGGACTAGCGGGAGGTCCCCCCTCACAGATACGCAGTATTTT	CASSSYWTSGRSPLTDTQYF
NA	TRBV30	TRBJ2-7	TRBD1	TGTGCCTGGAGCCAGGGGGCGAGGTACGAGCAGTACTTC	CAWSQGARYEQYF
many	TRBV21-1	TRBJ1-4	NA	TGTGCCAGCAGCAAAGGGAGTGGAGGTCGGGGGTCAGGGGAAAAACTGTTTTTT	CASSKGSGGRGSGEKLFF
NA	TRBV5-1	TRBJ1-1	NA	TGCGCCAGCAGACCCTATGGAGGGAGTCGAAACACTGAAGCTTTCTTT	CASRPYGGSRNTEAFF
NA	TRBV12-5	TRBJ2-5	NA	TGTGTTAGTGGTATGGGGAAACGGGACGTCGGGACCCAGTACTTC	CVSGMGKRDVGTQYF
NA	TRBV10-1	TRBJ1-6	TRBD1	TGCGCCAGCAGCGCCGGGACAGAAAATAATTCACCCCTCCACTTT	CASSAGTENNSPLHF
few	TRBV2	TRBJ1-6	TRBD1	TGTGCCAGCACCCCGGGACAGGGTAGTTCACCCCTCCACTTT	CASTPGQGSSPLHF
NA	TRBV5-1	TRBJ2-7	TRBD2	TGCGCCAGCAGCTTGCTTGAAGCGGGAGGGGGGTACGAGCAGTACTTC	CASSLLEAGGGYEQYF
NA	TRBV28	TRBJ2-3	NA	TGTGCCAGCAGTTCACCGCCGCTTTCTGGTACGCAGTATTTT	CASSSPPLSGTQYF
NA	TRBV25-1	TRBJ1-2	NA	TGTGCCAGCAGTGAATGGGGCGCCAGGAGTCTCTATGGCTACACCTTC	CASSEWGARSLYGYTF
NA	TRBV28	TRBJ1-1	NA	TGTGCCAGCAGCGACAGGATCTCTGAAGCTTTCTTT	CASSDRISEAFF
NA	TRBV7-3	TRBJ2-1	TRBD1	TGTGCCAGCAGCCCTCCTCCGGGACAGGGCGTCGGTGAGCAGTTCTTC	CASSPPPGQGVGEQFF
once	TRBV6-5	TRBJ1-1	NA	TGTGCCAGCGGGCCAAGGGGTCTTAACACTGAAGCTTTCTTT	CASGPRGLNTEAFF